One and the same sample provided the 18 T cell receptor beta chains below, sequenced in a study of T cell responses to AZD1222 COVID-19 vaccine. Measured with immunoSEQ multiplex PCR; TCRdb has only the in-frame clones, and not every one. The sample yields under 140,000 clones, roughly 92% seen once. This specimen consisted of peripheral blood, obtained 28 days after the second AZD1222 dose. These receptors all stem from an adult who received the AZD1222 COVID-19 vaccine.

The chain employs TRBV6-5 and TRBJ1-6; weak D call: TRBD1 (5 bases). The CDR3 has 16 amino acids. The ends were cut back, 0 bases at V and 7 bases at J, with 13 bases in the middle. Germline lookup yields CDR1 MNHEY and CDR2 SVGAGI. The CDR3 spells CASSYSMGVGNSPLHF. CDR3 nucleotide sequence: TGTGCCAGCAGTTACTCGATGGGGGTAGGAAATTCACCCCTCCACTTT.

Only a few counts were recorded for this clone. This sequence joins TRBV2 and TRBJ1-5; D is perhaps TRBD1 (6 bases). This CDR3 is built from 14 residues. Trimming pared 8 bases from V and 5 bases from J, leaving 16 bases between. Per the germline V gene, CDR1 is SNHLY and CDR2 is FYNNEI. The CDR3: CASWTATSDQPQHF. CDR3 in DNA: TGTGCCAGCTGGACAGCGACGAGCGATCAGCCCCAGCATTTT. Based on the CDR3 plus reference TRBV2 and TRBJ1-5, the full variable domain is EPEVTQTPSHQVTQMGQEVILRCVPISNHLYFYWYRQILGQKVEFLVSFYNNEISEKSEIFDDQFSVERPDGSNFTLKIRSTKLEDSAMYFCASWTATSDQPQHFGDGTRLSIL.

The CDR3 sequence: CASSLVSFLSSQSYGYTF. The DNA for the CDR3 is TGTGCCAGCAGCTTGGTGTCATTCCTCTCCAGCCAGAGCTATGGCTACACCTTC. The J gene is TRBJ1-2, the V gene TRBV5-4; no reliable D call. The CDR3 contains 18 residues. CDR1 and CDR2 (germline): SGHNT, YYREEE (reference sequence). The germline V and J ends were trimmed by 0 bases and 4 bases, with 22 bases remaining between them.

CDR3 residues: CASSDLATDANQPQHF. The CDR3 DNA sequence: TGTGCCAGCAGTGATTTAGCGACAGATGCAAATCAGCCCCAGCATTTT. The V and J genes are TRBV6-1 and TRBJ1-5; D perhaps matches TRBD1 (5 bases). Germline CDR1 is MNHNS and CDR2 is SASEGT. Trimming shortened V by 3 bases and J by 4 bases, and 16 bases separated the two germline ends. The CDR3 extends over 16 amino acids.

The rearrangement joins TRBV18 to TRBJ2-6; TRBD1 aligns across 12 bases. Trimming took 6 bases from V and 2 from J; bases not matched to a gene: 8. Germline CDR1 reads KGHSH; CDR2 reads LQKENI. CDR3 length: 18 residues. The DNA of the CDR3 is TGTGCCAGCTCTCGATTGGGACAGGGGGCAGCTGGGGCCAACGTCCTGACTTTC. Its protein is CASSRLGQGAAGANVLTF.

The chain uses TRBV19 and TRBJ1-2; TRBD1 aligns across 9 bases. Germline V gene data show CDR1 as LNHDA and CDR2 as SQIVND (reference sequence). The V segment lost 8 bases and the J segment 8 bases; nucleotides outside the gene matches: 15. This CDR3 region has 15 residues. Here the CDR3 reads CASSTFRTGAEGYTF. Written as DNA, the CDR3 is TGTGCCAGTTCAACTTTTCGGACAGGGGCAGAGGGCTACACCTTC.

This sequence joins TRBV28 and TRBJ1-6; D is possibly TRBD1 (5 bases). Germline CDR1 and CDR2: MDHEN and SYDVKM. The V end lost 3 bases, the J end lost 0 bases, and 15 bases lay between the germline ends. The CDR3 totals 18 residues. The DNA for the CDR3 is TGTGCCAGCAGTTTGGGGGGACTGGTGAGCTCCTATAATTCACCCCTCCACTTT. Translated: CASSLGGLVSSYNSPLHF. Variable domain in full (rest from reference TRBV28 and TRBJ1-6): DVKVTQSSRYLVKRTGEKVFLECVQDMDHENMFWYRQDPGLGLRLIYFSYDVKMKEKGDIPEGYSVSREKKERFSLILESASTNQTSMYLCASSLGGLVSSYNSPLHFGNGTRLTVT.

This clone was counted between two and nine times. The rearrangement joins TRBV5-4 to TRBJ2-5; 8 positions match TRBD2. The CDR3 is 15 residues long. CDR1 is SGHNT and CDR2 is YYREEE in the germline V gene (reference sequence). V lost 3 bases to trimming and J lost 4 bases; unmatched junction nucleotides: 8. The DNA for the CDR3 is TGTGCCAGCAGCTCGGGACTAGGGGCGGCAGAGACCCAGTACTTC. Its translation: CASSSGLGAAETQYF.

V gene TRBV24-1 combines with J gene TRBJ2-3; TRBD2 agrees at 14 bases. V lost 3 bases, J lost 1 base, and 5 bases stayed unmatched. Germline V gene lookup returns CDR1 KGHDR and CDR2 SFDVKD. The CDR3 runs to 18 residues. The CDR3 region has the DNA TGTGCCACCAGTGATCCCGGGACTAGCGGGGGCCGCACAGATACGCAGTATTTT. This encodes CATSDPGTSGGRTDTQYF.

The V call is TRBV6-5, the J call TRBJ1-2; TRBD1 matches 10 bases. The CDR3 has 15 residues. The V segment lost 5 bases and the J segment 7 bases; nucleotides outside the gene matches: 10. CDR1 is MNHEY, CDR2 SVGAGI, per germline. DNA for the CDR3: TGTGCCAGCAGTCTCCAGGGACAGGGGCTATTTGGCTACACCTTC. Its translation is CASSLQGQGLFGYTF.

V and J are TRBV19 and TRBJ1-4; no reliable D call. CDR1 is LNHDA, CDR2 SQIVND, per germline (reference sequence). The CDR3 loop spans 16 amino acids. The V end lost 5 bases, the J end lost 2 bases, and 15 bases lay between the germline ends. CDR3 protein: CASSALSASTNEKLFF. CDR3 coding DNA: TGTGCCAGTAGTGCATTATCAGCGTCCACTAATGAAAAACTGTTTTTT.

Notes on this clone: Other nucleotide sequences from this sample produce the same CDR3. This chain connects TRBV6-5 to TRBJ1-2; no clear D gene. The CDR3 is 13 residues long. The germline V gene encodes CDR1 MNHEY and CDR2 SVGAGI. V lost 5 bases and J 0 bases, leaving 7 bases between the germline ends. Here the CDR3 DNA reads TGTGCCAGCAGTCAGACGGCTAACTATGGCTACACCTTC. It translates to CASSQTANYGYTF.

With regard to this clone: Other DNA sequences in the sample encode the same CDR3. J is TRBJ1-4 and V is TRBV5-1; D remains unclear. This CDR3 has 15 residues. Per germline, CDR1 SGHRS and CDR2 YFSETQ. Between the trimmed V and J ends, which lost 0 bases and 0 bases, there was a span of 6 bases. This CDR3 is CASSLAGSTNEKLFF. The CDR3, as DNA: TGCGCCAGCAGCTTGGCTGGATCAACTAATGAAAAACTGTTTTTT.

The chain links TRBV9 to TRBJ2-3; TRBD2 matches at 7 bases. The germline gives CDR1 SGDLS, CDR2 YYNGEE. J was trimmed by 2 bases and V by 4 bases; bases with no gene match: 10. The CDR3 has 16 residues. The CDR3 sequence: CASSSRGGGTTDTQYF. For the CDR3, the DNA is TGTGCCAGCAGCTCCCGTGGGGGGGGGACCACAGATACGCAGTATTTT.

J is TRBJ1-5 and V is TRBV4-1; a possible D gene is TRBD1 (5 bases). The length of the CDR3 is 17 residues. Trimming took off 4 bases at V and 0 bases at J, with 16 bases between the two ends. Germline V lookup: CDR1 MGHRA, CDR2 YSYEKL. The CDR3 region has the DNA TGCGCCAGCAGCCCCGGGGCCCCACCTTATAGCAATCAGCCCCAGCATTTT. Translation gives CASSPGAPPYSNQPQHF.

The chain couples TRBV3-1 (or the pseudogene TRBV3-2) to TRBJ1-4, with 7 bases that match TRBD1. From germline, CDR1 is LGHDT and CDR2 YNNKEL (reference sequence). This CDR3 is 17 amino acids long. V was pared by 1 base and J by 3 bases, with 8 bases of the junction left unmatched. The DNA of the CDR3 is TGTGCCAGCAGCCAAGTGACAGGGACGGGATCTAATGAAAAACTGTTTTTT. Residues: CASSQVTGTGSNEKLFF.

As concerns this clone: At the DNA level, this CDR3 is encoded by other sequences in the same sample as well. The chain recombines TRBV2 with TRBJ2-5; 8 nucleotides match TRBD1. Per germline, CDR1 SNHLY and CDR2 FYNNEI. The J segment lost 4 bases and the V segment lost 6 bases, leaving 4 bases of the junction unmatched. This CDR3 comprises 13 residues. The chain's CDR3 is CASSGQGGETQYF. In DNA, the CDR3 is TGTGCCAGCAGCGGACAGGGTGGAGAGACCCAGTACTTC.

The chain combines TRBV9 with TRBJ2-3, with D perhaps assigned TRBD1 or TRBD2 (6 bases each). Trimming cost V 3 bases and J 3 bases, with 14 bases left between them. Germline assignment: CDR1 SGDLS and CDR2 YYNGEE. This CDR3 has 15 residues. The DNA for the CDR3 is TGTGCCAGCAGCGGGAGGGGGGAAGGGACAGATACGCAGTATTTT. Translation: CASSGRGEGTDTQYF. Variable domain in full (rest from reference TRBV9 and TRBJ2-3): DSGVTQTPKHLITATGQRVTLRCSPRSGDLSVYWYQQSLDQGLQFLIQYYNGEERAKGNILERFSAQQFPDLHSELNLSSLELGDSALYFCASSGRGEGTDTQYFGPGTRLTVL.